This TCR beta chain was recorded in a study of shared clonotypes between healthy human individuals. An even split of each subset's genomic DNA across several immunoSEQ plates was performed. Produced via immunoSEQ multiplex PCR; TCRdb's table is partial and in-frame only. The sample includes about 490,000 clones, over 70% of them seen just once. Notes on this clone: Antigen unknown.

Study conclusions and caveats: The diversity represented, both genetic and in exposure history, was limited by few donors. Sampling included only blood; tissue repertoires likely differ. It was anticipated that sequencing depth would influence how many clonotypes donors shared.

The sample comprised PBMCs. The sequence derives from a woman aged 40 to 49 in good health. Some clones in this sample may be carry-over from other donors' samples.

As DNA, the CDR3 is TGTGCCAGCAGCGTGAGGGGCGCGGGGCAAGAGACCCAGTACTTC. Translation: CASSVRGAGQETQYF. V and J are TRBV9 and TRBJ2-5; possible D gene TRBD2, 6 bases. The CDR3 has 15 residues. The ends were cut back, 2 bases at V and 2 bases at J, with 13 bases in the middle. Germline values: CDR1 SGDLS, CDR2 YYNGEE.